The rows below give T cell receptor beta chains drawn from one sample of a study of shared T cell receptors in the human thymus. Method: immunoSEQ multiplex PCR; TCRdb's copy keeps in-frame clones and lacks some. The table records some 640,000 clones, about 90% of them present only once. This same sample was also taken into another study, of human thymus T cells.

The sequenced material came from thymocytes. The receptors originated from a boy less than two years old with a congenital heart defect. CDR3s include the opening cysteine and the closing phenylalanine or tryptophan. Each record gives: D gene, clone size, J gene, CDR3 length, V gene, CDR3 protein, CDR3 DNA. A D gene is named only where the DNA matches it firmly. Some rows have no size entry. The others give once, few or many, or a class for an expanded clone.

TRBD1 | . | TRBJ2-5 | 14 | TRBV29-1 | CSVGTGERLETQYF | TGCAGCGTCGGTACAGGGGAGAGGTTGGAGACCCAGTACTTC
. | . | TRBJ1-3 | 17 | TRBV4-1 | CASSQVRVGDSGNTIYF | TGCGCCAGCAGCCAAGTTCGCGTTGGTGACTCTGGAAACACCATATATTTT
. | . | TRBJ2-1 | 10 | TRBV20-1 | CSAQTGEQFF | TGCAGTGCTCAGACAGGCGAGCAGTTCTTC
. | . | TRBJ1-1 | 15 | TRBV4-3 | CASSQDTPYGAEAFF | TGCGCCAGCAGCCAAGATACCCCCTACGGTGCTGAAGCTTTCTTT
TRBD1 | . | TRBJ2-5 | 12 | TRBV6-5 | CASSPKQGAKYF | TGTGCCAGCAGCCCTAAACAGGGGGCGAAGTACTTC
TRBD1 | . | TRBJ2-3 | 14 | TRBV10-3 | CAISEAGQGNTQYF | TGTGCCATCAGTGAGGCGGGACAGGGGAATACGCAGTATTTT
. | . | TRBJ2-2 | 14 | TRBV5-6 | CASSRQANTGELFF | TGTGCCAGCAGCAGACAGGCAAACACCGGGGAGCTGTTTTTT
. | few | TRBJ2-5 | 16 | TRBV5-1 | CASSLAGGGGQETQYF | TGCGCCAGCAGCTTGGCCGGAGGGGGGGGACAAGAGACCCAGTACTTC
TRBD2 | . | TRBJ2-1 | 17 | TRBV6-4 | CASSDSTIGGTNNEQFF | TGTGCCAGCAGTGACTCGACTATCGGGGGGACCAACAATGAGCAGTTCTTC
TRBD1 | . | TRBJ1-2 | 11 | TRBV29-1 | CSAGQGDGYTF | TGCAGCGCCGGACAGGGTGATGGCTACACCTTC
TRBD2 | few | TRBJ2-1 | 13 | TRBV25-1 | CASRGGSGNEQFF | TGTGCCAGTCGGGGGGGGTCTGGGAATGAGCAGTTCTTC
TRBD1 | . | TRBJ1-2 | 14 | TRBV19 | CASSLDRVDSGYTF | TGTGCCAGTAGCCTGGACAGGGTAGATTCTGGCTACACCTTC
. | . | TRBJ2-7 | 11 | TRBV23-1 | CASSQSSEQYF | TGCGCCAGCAGTCAATCGAGCGAGCAGTACTTC
TRBD1 | . | TRBJ1-6 | 15 | TRBV7-9 | CASSGGTGWHSPLHF | TGTGCCAGCAGCGGGGGGACAGGGTGGCATTCACCCCTCCACTTT
. | . | TRBJ2-1 | 13 | TRBV2 | CASSLTRYNEQFF | TGTGCCAGCAGCCTCACTAGATACAATGAGCAGTTCTTC
. | . | TRBJ1-5 | 15 | TRBV28 | CASSSAGRYNQPQHF | TGTGCCAGCAGTTCGGCGGGCAGATACAATCAGCCCCAGCATTTT
TRBD1 | once | TRBJ2-7 | 15 | TRBV4-1 | CASSQGTGFIYEQYF | TGCGCCAGCAGCCAAGGGACAGGGTTCATCTACGAGCAGTACTTC
TRBD1 | . | TRBJ1-2 | 14 | TRBV7-6 | CASSPGKDRDVWDF | TGTGCCAGCAGCCCTGGGAAGGACAGGGATGTGTGGGACTTC
TRBD2 | . | TRBJ2-1 | 17 | TRBV7-8 | CASRFSLAESSYNEQFF | TGTGCCAGCAGATTCAGCCTAGCGGAGAGCTCCTACAATGAGCAGTTCTTC
. | once | TRBJ1-2 | 15 | TRBV28 | CASSLPLASDYGYTF | TGTGCCAGCAGTTTACCCCTGGCCAGTGACTATGGCTACACCTTC
TRBD1 | . | TRBJ2-2 | 16 | TRBV5-1 | CASRWRTGGNTGELFF | TGCGCCAGCAGGTGGCGCACAGGGGGAAACACCGGGGAGCTGTTTTTT
TRBD2 | . | TRBJ2-3 | 16 | TRBV7-2 | CASSLDGRESTDTQYF | TGTGCCAGCAGCTTAGACGGGCGGGAGAGCACAGATACGCAGTATTTT
TRBD2 | . | TRBJ2-1 | 16 | TRBV4-1 | CASSQVAGKGWNEQFF | TGCGCCAGCAGCCAAGTAGCGGGAAAGGGGTGGAATGAGCAGTTCTTC
TRBD2 | . | TRBJ2-2 | 16 | TRBV11-2 | CASSPRLAGCTGELFF | TGTGCCAGCAGCCCCCGACTAGCGGGGTGCACCGGGGAGCTGTTTTTT
TRBD1 | . | TRBJ2-2 | 18 | TRBV18 | CASSPRGLDRVNTGELFF | TGTGCCAGCTCACCACGGGGGTTAGACAGGGTAAACACCGGGGAGCTGTTTTTT
TRBD2 | . | TRBJ2-3 | 18 | TRBV2 | CASSDTSIAGGHTDTQYF | TGTGCCAGCAGTGATACCTCTATAGCGGGGGGTCACACAGATACGCAGTATTTT
TRBD1 | . | TRBJ1-1 | 13 | TRBV29-1 | CSFARYRDREAFF | TGCAGCTTTGCCAGGTACCGGGACAGGGAAGCTTTCTTT
. | . | TRBJ1-1 | 14 | TRBV19 | CASSPRESNTEAFF | TGTGCCAGTAGTCCCCGGGAGAGCAACACTGAAGCTTTCTTT
TRBD2 | . | TRBJ2-3 | 18 | TRBV12-5 | CASGFTPVAGTPTDTQYF | TGTGCTAGTGGTTTCACCCCCGTAGCGGGGACCCCCACAGATACGCAGTATTTT
. | . | TRBJ1-2 | 11 | TRBV5-1 | CASRGDYGYTF | TGCGCCAGCAGGGGAGACTATGGCTACACCTTC
. | . | TRBJ2-2 | 13 | TRBV6-1 | CASRQEETGELFF | TGTGCCAGCCGGCAGGAGGAAACCGGGGAGCTGTTTTTT
TRBD2 | . | TRBJ2-1 | 21 | TRBV15 | CATSRDGSLAETMSSYNEQFF | TGTGCCACCAGCAGAGATGGTTCACTAGCGGAAACGATGAGCTCCTACAATGAGCAGTTCTTC
TRBD2 | . | TRBJ2-2 | 18 | TRBV5-1 | CASSLSLGTTGNTGELFF | TGCGCCAGCAGCTTGTCCCTCGGGACTACCGGGAACACCGGGGAGCTGTTTTTT
. | . | TRBJ1-2 | 15 | TRBV7-4 | CASSLSGAGPYGYTF | TGTGCCAGCAGCTTAAGTGGGGCAGGGCCTTATGGCTACACCTTC
TRBD1 | once | TRBJ1-4 | 14 | TRBV2 | CASIKTGDNEKLFF | TGTGCCAGCATTAAGACAGGGGATAATGAAAAACTGTTTTTT
. | . | TRBJ2-3 | 15 | TRBV5-1 | CASSPLGASTDTQYF | TGCGCCAGCAGCCCGTTGGGCGCAAGCACAGATACGCAGTATTTT
TRBD1 | few | TRBJ2-3 | 17 | TRBV19 | CASSPPPRQGITDTQYF | TGTGCCAGTAGTCCGCCTCCGAGACAGGGTATAACAGATACGCAGTATTTT
. | . | TRBJ1-2 | 13 | TRBV28 | CASSSGGYYGYTF | TGTGCCAGCTCCTCGGGGGGCTACTATGGCTACACCTTC
. | once | TRBJ1-5 | 14 | TRBV28 | CASRRHVKNQPQHF | TGTGCCAGCAGAAGACATGTGAAAAATCAGCCCCAGCATTTT
. | . | TRBJ2-1 | 11 | TRBV7-9 | CAREVGNEQFF | TGTGCCAGAGAGGTCGGCAATGAGCAGTTCTTC